Sequencing of this TCR beta chain was carried out in a study of blood T cells in healthy people across ages. Study conclusions and caveats: PBMC samples, being unsorted, prevented any conclusive comparison of naive and antigen-experienced cells.

Turning to this clonotype: The antigen remains undetermined.

The CDR3 has 14 amino acids. CDR1 is SGHKS and CDR2 is YYEKEE in the germline V gene (reference sequence). Trimming removed 1 base at V and 5 bases at J, with 12 bases between. A J-beta primer mix and a sample-barcoded 5' primer were used in a second PCR of about 7 to 12 cycles. Every cDNA molecule carried a tag from a template-switch adaptor bearing 12 random nucleotides. TCRdb reprocessed the 5' RACE reads via MiXCR and lists one record per CDR3 protein. The sample includes about 810,000 distinct CDR3 sequences, 35% to 40% of them seen just once. The source of this sequence is a man between 18 and 35 years old in good health. The material sequenced was blood. The V gene is TRBV5-5, the J gene TRBJ1-1; D call uncertain. The CDR3 bases are TGTGCCAGCAGCTTGCCCTTCTCGGGAACTGAAGCTTTCTTT. Protein: CASSLPFSGTEAFF. Complete variable domain (other parts from reference TRBV5-5 and TRBJ1-1): DAGVTQSPTHLIKTRGQQVTLRCSPISGHKSVSWYQQVLGQGPQFIFQYYEKEERGRGNFPDRFSARQFPNYSSELNVNALLLGDSALYLCASSLPFSGTEAFFGQGTRLTVV.